Below, one TCR beta chain is given with its context. The record originates from a study of CD8 T cells in Susac syndrome. From blood CD8+ and CD4+ T cells, TCR beta sequences were generated. The Susac syndrome patients fit the recently defined diagnostic criteria for definite or probable disease. The CD8+ and CD4+ T cells were negatively isolated, with the TEMRA cells enriched by FACS. The CDR3 covers 17 residues. Looked up from germline, CDR1 is SGHRS and CDR2 is YFSETQ. Trimming removed 4 bases from V and 0 bases from J, with 17 bases in between. RNA, at roughly 0.45 to 1 ug, was reverse transcribed with random hexamers. TCRdb reprocessed the immunoSEQ multiplex PCR reads with MiXCR, giving one entry per CDR3 protein. The sample lists 100,000 to 150,000 distinct CDR3 sequences, around 94% occurring once.

The source is a human donor with Susac syndrome. The J gene is TRBJ2-1, the V gene TRBV5-1; tentative D call: TRBD2 (6 bases). The sample consisted of CD8+ T cells from PBMCs. Written as DNA, the CDR3 is TGCGCCAGCAGCCTGGGACTCAGGGAAAGCTCCTACAATGAGCAGTTCTTC. Amino acids: CASSLGLRESSYNEQFF. Full variable domain (missing parts from reference TRBV5-1 and TRBJ2-1): KAGVTQTPRYLIKTRGQQVTLSCSPISGHRSVSWYQQTPGQGLQFLFEYFSETQRNKGNFPGRFSGRQFSNSRSEMNVSTLELGDSALYLCASSLGLRESSYNEQFFGPGTRLTVL.